The rows below give T cell receptor beta chains drawn from one sample of a study of control samples from healthy donors and cancer patients. Here immunoSEQ multiplex PCR was the method, and the copy in TCRdb shows in-frame clones only, minus some. The table lists roughly 370,000 clones, 75% to 95% of them singletons. Material for sequencing was PBMCs. Receptor source: a man aged 35-49 years with head and neck cancer. Both conserved end residues are trimmed from each CDR3. The D gene is left open where the match is weak. Only part of the rows carry a size: once, few, many, or a class if the clone is expanded.

CDR3	V	J	size	D
ASSSRRGSSTDTQY	TRBV7-2	TRBJ2-3	-	TRBD2
ASSHLGDNMEKQF	TRBV14	TRBJ2-1	-	-
SVAYGTGSKETQY	TRBV29-1	TRBJ2-5	-	TRBD1
ASSSRRGLDTEAF	TRBV28	TRBJ1-1	-	TRBD1
ASSPRSSGNTIY	TRBV6-2/TRBV6-3	TRBJ1-3	-	-
ASSRPQETQY	TRBV7-8	TRBJ2-5	once	-
ASSVGTRTDTQY	TRBV2	TRBJ2-3	once	TRBD2
ASSYDLEEKLF	TRBV5-1	TRBJ1-4	-	-
ASSQTERTIGEQF	TRBV5-1	TRBJ2-1	-	-
ASSVILGGTEAF	TRBV9	TRBJ1-1	-	-
ASSSGTYTDTQY	TRBV6-4	TRBJ2-3	once	-
ASSQGSDYGYT	TRBV19	TRBJ1-2	-	-
ASSIPGDQETQY	TRBV19	TRBJ2-5	-	-
ASTEKRSSGNTIY	TRBV18	TRBJ1-3	-	-
ASRVSGHTEAF	TRBV2	TRBJ1-1	-	-
ASSTGGAGQY	TRBV6-2/TRBV6-3	TRBJ2-7	-	TRBD1
ASSDSKGVNTGELF	TRBV6-4	TRBJ2-2	-	-
ASSQPGQGTYNEQF	TRBV4-1	TRBJ2-1	-	TRBD1
ASSQDRSSFYEQF	TRBV4-1	TRBJ2-1	-	-
ASSLYPHFPAGELF	TRBV27	TRBJ2-2	-	-
ASSPSIEQY	TRBV7-8	TRBJ2-7	-	-
ASSYSTAEGSTDTQY	TRBV6-2/TRBV6-3	TRBJ2-3	few	-
ASSRDRLNTEAF	TRBV6-6	TRBJ1-1	-	TRBD1
ASSLGGDGSGT	TRBV7-9	TRBJ1-2	once	-
ASSRGMTSTDTQY	TRBV19	TRBJ2-3	-	-
ASSPDGSEAF	TRBV4-3	TRBJ1-1	-	-
ASSHRDRLYEQY	TRBV19	TRBJ2-7	-	TRBD1
ASSMGTGADGYT	TRBV19	TRBJ1-2	few	TRBD1
ASSHRSGGETQY	TRBV7-2	TRBJ2-5	-	TRBD2
ASSDRVGGAANEKLF	TRBV6-2/TRBV6-3	TRBJ1-4	-	TRBD1
ASSTTGGWTEAF	TRBV19	TRBJ1-1	-	TRBD1
ASTDAASPKNIQY	TRBV11-2	TRBJ2-4	-	-
ASSGQGAGGYT	TRBV11-2	TRBJ1-2	-	TRBD1
ARSSLLRRASTDTQY	TRBV7-5	TRBJ2-3	-	-
ASSLVANEQF	TRBV7-9	TRBJ2-1	-	-
ASSPGTGDSPLH	TRBV18	TRBJ1-6	-	TRBD1
ASSGQGYEQY	TRBV25-1	TRBJ2-7	-	TRBD1
ASSRGTFEETQY	TRBV18	TRBJ2-5	-	-
ASSLQGGTDTQY	TRBV3-1/TRBV3-2	TRBJ2-3	-	TRBD1
ASSLAETGANQPQH	TRBV7-8	TRBJ1-5	-	TRBD1
ASRTGVGSRNTEAF	TRBV6-6	TRBJ1-1	-	-
ASSQELNQPQH	TRBV6-2/TRBV6-3	TRBJ1-5	-	-